Listed here is a single T cell receptor (beta chain). Enrollees, about 18 to 90 years old, lived in approximately 25 US areas. Categorization into cohorts depended on clinical history that participants reported. Original analysis: It was from reference gene primer amplification that nucleated cell counts were estimated. The assay was immunoSEQ multiplex PCR, and TCRdb's table has in-frame clones only and misses some. That table is the source of V, J and clone size, and D and trimming were worked out from the DNA. The repertoire holds around 300,000 clones, with approximately 88% as singletons. The data derive from a study of blood T cell repertoires in COVID-19. The CDR3 extends over 16 amino acids.

The source of this sequence is a man aged 30-40 years who had recovered from COVID-19. The chain recombines TRBV12-2 with TRBJ2-6; TRBD1 is the table's D call and was not checked against the DNA. TRBV12-2 is designated a pseudogene. Sequencing was carried out using PBMCs or T cells enriched from blood (not recorded which). CDR3 amino acids: CASRLARLRGDSVLTF. The CDR3 DNA reads as TGTGCAAGTCGCTTAGCGCGGCTGCGTGGCGACAGCGTCCTGACTTTC.